Below, 18 T cell receptor beta chains from the same sample are listed, as sequenced in a study of blood T cells in healthy people across ages. A second PCR, run for roughly 7 to 11 cycles, used a sample-barcoded 5' primer plus a J-beta primer mix. Using its own MiXCR run on the 5' RACE reads, TCRdb lists one record per CDR3 protein. The sample carries under 800,000 distinct CDR3 sequences, under 25% recorded once. Sequenced sample: blood. Source of these receptors: a man between 65 and 85 years old in good health.

J is TRBJ2-1 and V is TRBV30, with TRBD1 identical over 10 bases. Germline trimming cut 1 base from V and 7 bases from J; bases unmatched to any gene: 4. Per the germline V gene, CDR1 is GTSNPN and CDR2 is SVGIG (reference sequence). The CDR3 covers 14 residues. This chain's CDR3 is CAWSATGGRNEQFF. CDR3 bases: TGTGCCTGGAGTGCGACAGGGGGCCGGAATGAGCAGTTCTTC.

This rearrangement joins TRBV5-5 to TRBJ1-2, with 7 bases fitting TRBD1. V lost 4 bases and J lost 8; bases outside the gene matches: 11. CDR1 SGHKS and CDR2 YYEKEE come from the germline V gene (reference sequence). The CDR3 length is 14 residues. The CDR3, as DNA: TGTGCCAGCAGCCCGGTCCACAGGGGTAGCGGCTACACCTTC. It specifies CASSPVHRGSGYTF.

With regard to this clonotype: A read error may be the cause here, since a much bigger clone is one base away. The V call is TRBV4-2, the J call TRBJ2-2, with TRBD2 as a possible D gene (5 bases). The germline CDR1 and CDR2 sequences are LGHNA and YNFKEQ. This CDR3 has 15 residues. V shed 0 bases and J shed 9 bases, with 14 bases lying between them. Here the CDR3 reads CASSQDRGSSRELFF. CDR3 sequence (DNA): TGTGCCAGCAGCCAAGATCGGGGATCCTCCCGGGAGCTGTTTTTT.

This clonotype was counted many times. The rearrangement links TRBV5-6 to TRBJ2-5; D is undetermined. The CDR3 length is 15 residues. The germline gives CDR1 SGHDT, CDR2 YYEEEE. V was shortened by 1 base and J by 1 base, with 11 bases between the two germline ends. CDR3 in DNA: TGTGCCAGCAGCTTGTTGTCAGGCGTCCAAGAGACCCAGTACTTC. Translating it yields CASSLLSGVQETQYF.

This chain joins TRBV21-1 and TRBJ2-7; no check of the table's D call, TRBD2, against the DNA was made. TRBV21-1 is a known pseudogene. The CDR3 loop spans 16 amino acids. The CDR3 nucleotides read TGTGCCAGCAGCAAAGCGACTAGCGGGAGAGGCTACGAGCAGTACTTC. Amino acid sequence: CASSKATSGRGYEQYF.

This clonotype was detected many times. The chain links TRBV9 to TRBJ2-1, with a tentative D call TRBD2 (6 bases). Trimming cost V 0 bases and J 4 bases, with 11 bases left between them. The length of the CDR3 is 15 residues. The V gene's germline CDR1 is SGDLS and CDR2 YYNGEE. CDR3 coding DNA: TGTGCCAGCAGCGTAGAACTAGCAGATTACAATGAGCAGTTCTTC. Amino acids: CASSVELADYNEQFF. The full variable domain, rest sourced from reference TRBV9 and TRBJ2-1, is DSGVTQTPKHLITATGQRVTLRCSPRSGDLSVYWYQQSLDQGLQFLIQYYNGEERAKGNILERFSAQQFPDLHSELNLSSLELGDSALYFCASSVELADYNEQFFGPGTRLTVL.

The chain combines TRBV19 with TRBJ2-5, with D perhaps matching TRBD2 (6 bases). The J call may be mistaken, given a closer DNA end match to TRBJ2-7. Germline assignment: CDR1 LNHDA and CDR2 SQIVND (reference sequence). This CDR3 is built from 13 residues. DNA for the CDR3: TGTGCCAGTAGTATAGCGGGAGCCTACGAGCAGTACTTC. It codes for CASSIAGAYEQYF.

The chain carries TRBV15 and TRBJ2-5, with D hard to call. The J call could be wrong; TRBJ2-1 is a better fit for the DNA end. Germline CDR1 and CDR2: LNHNV and YYDKDF (reference sequence). The CDR3 covers 12 residues. The CDR3 DNA is TGTGCCACCAGCAGAGTCTCGGATGAGCAGTTCTTC. As protein: CATSRVSDEQFF.

The chain combines TRBV10-3 with TRBJ2-7; tentative D call: TRBD2 (5 bases). Between the trimmed V and J ends, which lost 2 bases and 12 bases, there was a span of 17 bases. The CDR3 has 13 residues. Looked up from germline, CDR1 is ENHRY and CDR2 is SYGVKD. CDR3 bases: TGTGCCATCAGTGAGAATTGGACGGGATTGCGGTACTTC. As protein: CAISENWTGLRYF.

V and J are TRBV20-1 and TRBJ2-1, with D perhaps given as TRBD1 or TRBD2 (5 bases each). The better agreement between TRBJ2-5 and the DNA end casts doubt on the J call. CDR3 size: 16 residues. In germline, CDR1 is DFQATT, CDR2 SNEGSKA (reference sequence). CDR3 sequence (DNA): TGCAGTGCTATCCGGGGCCTAGGGGCGGCACAAGAGACCCAGTACTTC. Protein product: CSAIRGLGAAQETQYF.

This clonotype has only a few counts. The genes are TRBV5-1 and TRBJ2-5; TRBD2 agrees at 7 bases. V shed 0 bases, J shed 2 bases, and the junction held 4 bases outside the gene matches. The CDR3 runs to 15 residues. CDR1 and CDR2 from the germline V gene are SGHRS and YFSETQ. The CDR3 protein is CASSLESGIQETQYF. DNA for the CDR3: TGCGCCAGCAGCTTGGAGAGCGGGATTCAAGAGACCCAGTACTTC.

In its sample, this clonotype was seen a few times. The chain couples TRBV2 to TRBJ2-5; possible D gene TRBD2, 5 bases. The J call may be in error: the DNA end matches TRBJ2-1 better. The germline gives CDR1 SNHLY, CDR2 FYNNEI. This CDR3 contains 15 residues. CDR3 in amino acids: CASSEVSVTYNEQFF. CDR3 nucleotide sequence: TGTGCCAGCAGTGAAGTTAGCGTAACGTACAATGAGCAGTTCTTC.

The chain links TRBV7-3 to TRBJ2-3; maybe TRBD2 (6 bases). From germline, CDR1 is SGHTA and CDR2 FQGTGA. Trimming pared 4 bases from V and 2 bases from J, leaving 22 bases between. The CDR3 extends over 18 amino acids. The chain's CDR3 is CASSSLPLDSGPTDTQYF. The DNA of the CDR3 is TGTGCCAGCAGCTCACTACCCCTTGATAGCGGTCCCACAGATACGCAGTATTTT.

This clonotype was found many times. The chain combines TRBV2 with TRBJ2-5; D gene unclear. In germline, CDR1 is SNHLY, CDR2 FYNNEI. Trimming stripped 3 bases from V and 1 base from J, with 6 bases between. This CDR3 has 13 amino acids. CDR3 sequence: CASSDRLQETQYF. The CDR3 bases are TGTGCCAGCAGTGACAGGCTCCAAGAGACCCAGTACTTC.

The sample holds many counts of this clonotype. The chain uses TRBV29-1 and TRBJ2-1; 11 positions agree with TRBD2. The CDR3 covers 14 residues. From germline, CDR1 is SQVTM and CDR2 ANQGSEA. With V trimmed by 7 bases and J by 6 bases, 8 bases remained unmatched. CDR3 bases: TGCAGCGCCTCCGGTAGCGGGAGGGGCAATGAGCAGTTCTTC. Translation gives CSASGSGRGNEQFF.

This clonotype was seen a single time. CDR3 sequence (DNA): TGTGCCAGTACATCGGACAGGGGAAGCAATCAGCCCCAGCATTTT. Residues: CASTSDRGSNQPQHF. The V and J genes are TRBV19 and TRBJ1-5, with 9 bases lining up with TRBD1. Germline CDR1 reads LNHDA; CDR2 reads SQIVND (reference sequence). The V gene end was trimmed by 7 bases and the J gene end by 1 base; junction bases not matched to a gene: 5. This CDR3 is 15 amino acids long.

This clonotype was picked up a small number of times. V is TRBV20-1 and J is TRBJ1-4; D gene unclear. Looked up from germline, CDR1 is DFQATT and CDR2 is SNEGSKA (reference sequence). This CDR3 has 14 amino acids. V lost 3 bases to trimming and J lost 3 bases, with 11 bases between them. CDR3 amino acids: CSASPDWANEKLFF. The CDR3 bases are TGCAGTGCTAGTCCTGACTGGGCTAATGAAAAACTGTTTTTT.

This clonotype was observed a few times. The V and J genes are TRBV7-9 and TRBJ2-2; D is unclear. This CDR3 is 16 amino acids long. Per germline, CDR1 SEHNR and CDR2 FQNEAQ (reference sequence). V lost 8 bases to trimming and J lost 0 bases, with 16 bases between them. This CDR3 is CASLPFMISNTGELFF. DNA of the CDR3: TGTGCCAGCCTCCCCTTTATGATATCGAACACCGGGGAGCTGTTTTTT.